Below, 26 T cell receptor beta chains from the same sample are listed, as sequenced in a study of OX40 agonist ivuxolimab in advanced cancers. TCRdb keeps only in-frame clones here, not all; method: immunoSEQ multiplex PCR. This sample has more than 12,000 clones; about 94% occur once, and the top ten carry approximately 23%. The specimen was CD4+ or CD8+ T cells sorted from blood, collected in a trial of the OX40 agonist ivuxolimab. Receptors originate from an adult with an advanced solid tumor such as melanoma, head and neck, liver or kidney cancer.

CDR3 loop: CASRDSYEQYF. In nucleotides, the CDR3 is TGTGCCAGCAGGGACTCCTACGAGCAGTACTTC. This chain links TRBV7-9 with TRBJ2-7; D is uncertain. This CDR3 comprises 11 residues. V lost 6 bases and J 0 bases, leaving 3 bases between the germline ends. Germline CDR1 and CDR2: SEHNR and FQNEAQ (reference sequence).

In nucleotides, the CDR3 is TGTGCCAGCAGCCCGCGGGGGCACGGCTCGGATTATGAGCAGTTCTTC. Translating it yields CASSPRGHGSDYEQFF. This rearrangement joins TRBV7-9 to TRBJ2-1; possibly TRBD2 for D (7 bases). The length of the CDR3 is 16 residues. V lost 5 bases, J lost 8 bases, and 22 bases lay in between. Looked up from germline, CDR1 is SEHNR and CDR2 is FQNEAQ (reference sequence).

This chain uses TRBV11-2 with TRBJ2-1; D gene uncertain. The ends were cut back, 5 bases at V and 4 bases at J, with 6 bases in the middle. Germline V gives CDR1 SGHAT, CDR2 FQNNGV. CDR3 size: 12 residues. The DNA for the CDR3 is TGTGCCAGCAGCGCCGGGTACAATGAGCAGTTCTTC. Its translation is CASSAGYNEQFF.

The V and J genes are TRBV11-3 and TRBJ1-1; no definite D call. Deletions cut 2 bases from V and 6 bases from J, with 10 bases between. Germline values: CDR1 SGHNT, CDR2 YENEEA. The CDR3 has 13 amino acids. The CDR3 bases are TGTGCCAGCAGCTTACTTGGAGCCTCTGAAGCTTTCTTT. Its translation: CASSLLGASEAFF.

The chain carries TRBV30 and TRBJ1-1, with a tentative D call TRBD1 (5 bases). The germline gives CDR1 GTSNPN, CDR2 SVGIG (reference sequence). CDR3 length: 14 amino acids. Trimming took off 0 bases at V and 2 bases at J, with 10 bases between the two ends. The CDR3 sequence is CAWSVGQGNTEAFF. The DNA for the CDR3 is TGTGCCTGGAGTGTAGGGCAGGGTAACACTGAAGCTTTCTTT.

V usage is TRBV4-3 and J usage is TRBJ1-2; D not certain. Trimming shortened V by 2 bases and J by 0 bases, and 19 bases separated the two germline ends. In germline, CDR1 is LGHNA, CDR2 YSLEER. The CDR3 extends over 18 amino acids. DNA for the CDR3: TGCGCCAGCAGCCAAAAATATGGTTGGCAGCTTGCTAACTATGGCTACACCTTC. Amino acids: CASSQKYGWQLANYGYTF.

The rearrangement joins TRBV9 to TRBJ1-5; D not resolved. The CDR3 covers 12 residues. The V end was cut by 0 bases, the J end by 5 bases, with 3 bases between. CDR1 and CDR2 from the germline V gene are SGDLS and YYNGEE. For the CDR3, the DNA is TGTGCCAGCAGCGTAGGAGATCAGCCCCAGCATTTT. This encodes CASSVGDQPQHF.

This chain links TRBV28 with TRBJ1-2; perhaps TRBD1 as D (6 bases). The CDR3 loop spans 16 amino acids. The germline gives CDR1 MDHEN, CDR2 SYDVKM. Trimming took off 4 bases at V and 4 bases at J, with 19 bases between the two ends. CDR3 amino acids: CASSYTADSVPYGYTF. The DNA for the CDR3 is TGTGCCAGCAGTTACACGGCGGACAGTGTGCCCTATGGCTACACCTTC.

This rearrangement joins TRBV28 to TRBJ1-5, with 8 bases identical to TRBD1. Germline V gene sequence: CDR1 MDHEN, CDR2 SYDVKM. The CDR3 has 12 amino acids. With 6 bases clipped from V and 7 bases from J, the junction kept 2 bases outside the gene matches. The CDR3 sequence: CASRYRGQPQHF. The CDR3 coding sequence is TGTGCCAGCAGATACAGGGGGCAGCCCCAGCATTTT. Complete variable domain (other parts from reference TRBV28 and TRBJ1-5): DVKVTQSSRYLVKRTGEKVFLECVQDMDHENMFWYRQDPGLGLRLIYFSYDVKMKEKGDIPEGYSVSREKKERFSLILESASTNQTSMYLCASRYRGQPQHFGDGTRLSIL.

The genes are TRBV19 and TRBJ2-1; 9 bases are a match to TRBD1. The CDR3 runs 15 residues. Germline CDR1 reads LNHDA; CDR2 reads SQIVND (reference sequence). V dropped 1 base and J dropped 9; count of bases not matched to a gene: 7. The CDR3 protein is CASSIVPGTGTEQFF. CDR3 bases: TGTGCCAGTAGTATAGTTCCCGGGACAGGGACTGAGCAGTTCTTC.

The J gene is TRBJ1-6, the V gene TRBV4-1; TRBD1 matches at 8 bases. Per germline, CDR1 MGHRA and CDR2 YSYEKL. V shed 4 bases, J shed 10 bases, and the junction held 6 bases outside the gene matches. The CDR3 contains 14 residues. CDR3 region: CASSPTGEGSPLHF. Written as DNA, the CDR3 is TGCGCCAGCAGCCCGACAGGGGAAGGATCACCCCTCCACTTT.

The chain employs TRBV27 and TRBJ2-2; D is ambiguous. CDR1 is MNHEY, CDR2 SMNVEV, per germline (reference sequence). Trimming left V 3 bases short and J 3 bases short, with 2 bases between. The CDR3 has 12 residues. CDR3 loop: CASSFHTGELFF. CDR3 nucleotides: TGTGCCAGCAGTTTCCACACCGGGGAGCTGTTTTTT.

The gene calls are TRBV7-7 and TRBJ2-2; D remains unclear. V was shortened by 1 base and J by 6 bases, with 6 bases between the two germline ends. The CDR3 runs to 13 residues. Germline CDR1 SSHAT, CDR2 FNYEAQ (reference sequence). CDR3 in DNA: TGTGCCAGCAGCTTAGGGGCCCCCGGGGAGCTGTTTTTT. Encoded protein: CASSLGAPGELFF.

The chain combines TRBV5-4 with TRBJ2-1; TRBD1 might be the D (5 bases). V lost 5 bases and J 7 bases, leaving 13 bases between the germline ends. The CDR3 covers 13 residues. Germline V gene sequence: CDR1 SGHNT, CDR2 YYREEE (reference sequence). Written as DNA, the CDR3 is TGTGCCAGCAGGTATCAGGGTAGTAATGAGCAGTTCTTC. Translation gives CASRYQGSNEQFF.

CDR3 loop: CASSLGGAPYEQYF. The CDR3 DNA sequence: TGTGCCAGCAGTTTAGGCGGGGCGCCCTACGAGCAGTACTTC. J is TRBJ2-7 and V is TRBV28; TRBD2 is a possible D gene (6 bases). CDR3 size: 14 residues. The germline V and J ends were trimmed by 2 bases and 2 bases, with 10 bases remaining between them. The V gene's germline CDR1 is MDHEN and CDR2 SYDVKM.

The chain uses TRBV2 and TRBJ1-1; no clear D. The CDR3 totals 11 residues. The ends were cut back, 10 bases at V and 5 bases at J, with 11 bases in the middle. CDR1 and CDR2 from the germline V gene are SNHLY and FYNNEI. The CDR3 here is CATVVVTEAFF. The CDR3 coding sequence is TGTGCCACCGTGGTAGTTACTGAAGCTTTCTTT.

This chain uses TRBV18 with TRBJ1-4; D call uncertain. Trimming removed 3 bases at V and 1 base at J, with 6 bases between. Germline loops: CDR1 KGHSH, CDR2 LQKENI. The CDR3 is 14 residues long. CDR3: CASSPQRTNEKLFF. Written as DNA, the CDR3 is TGTGCCAGCTCACCCCAAAGAACTAATGAAAAACTGTTTTTT.

The CDR3, as DNA: TGTGCCAGCACCCAGGGGACAGATGAGCAGTTCTTC. Translating gives CASTQGTDEQFF. J is TRBJ2-1 and V is TRBV25-1; TRBD1 matches at 7 bases. Looked up from germline, CDR1 is MGHDK and CDR2 is SYGVNS. Trimming took 7 bases from V and 8 from J; bases not matched to a gene: 5. CDR3 length equals 12 residues.

The chain recombines TRBV30 with TRBJ2-7; TRBD2 might be the D (7 bases). With 0 bases removed from V and 4 bases from J, the gap between germline ends came to 13 bases. The CDR3 is 14 amino acids. CDR1 GTSNPN and CDR2 SVGIG come from the germline V gene (reference sequence). This CDR3 is CAWSVRGAGYEQYF. The CDR3 DNA reads TGTGCCTGGAGTGTCCGGGGGGCCGGATACGAGCAGTACTTC.

The chain employs TRBV5-5 and TRBJ2-5; the D gene is possibly TRBD2 (5 bases). Germline V gives CDR1 SGHKS, CDR2 YYEKEE (reference sequence). V lost 4 bases and J lost 5, with 18 bases in between. This CDR3 comprises 15 residues. Written as DNA, the CDR3 is TGTGCCAGCAGCCTCGGGGTCGTCCCCGGCGAGACCCAGTACTTC. Translated, it gives CASSLGVVPGETQYF.

The rearrangement links TRBV5-1 to TRBJ2-3; 13 bases match TRBD2. Trimming removed 3 bases from V and 5 bases from J; junction bases left unmatched: 6. The CDR3 length is 16 residues. Looked up from germline, CDR1 is SGHRS and CDR2 is YFSETQ. The CDR3 loop is CASSSGLAGLVDTQYF. The CDR3 DNA is TGCGCCAGCAGCTCGGGACTAGCGGGGTTAGTAGATACGCAGTATTTT.

This chain links TRBV11-2 with TRBJ2-2, with 9 bases identical to TRBD2. With 6 bases clipped from V and 3 bases from J, the junction kept 8 bases outside the gene matches. This CDR3 spans 16 amino acids. Germline-derived CDR1 and CDR2 are SGHAT and FQNNGV. In nucleotides, the CDR3 is TGTGCCAGCAGTTGGACGGCGGGAGGGGACACCGGGGAGCTGTTTTTT. Translated, it gives CASSWTAGGDTGELFF.

The chain links TRBV6-6 to TRBJ2-7; D unclear. Trimming pared 5 bases from V and 2 bases from J, leaving 10 bases between. Germline V gene lookup returns CDR1 MNHNY and CDR2 SVGAGI (reference sequence). This CDR3 is built from 13 residues. CDR3 DNA: TGTGCCAGCAGTCCGGGCCCTACCTACGAGCAGTACTTC. Translated, it gives CASSPGPTYEQYF.

This rearrangement joins TRBV9 to TRBJ1-3, with D possibly being TRBD1 (6 bases). V lost 0 bases to trimming and J lost 2 bases, with 9 bases between them. The CDR3 covers 15 residues. CDR1 and CDR2 from the germline V gene are SGDLS and YYNGEE. The CDR3 DNA reads as TGTGCCAGCAGCGTAGACGGGGGCGCTGGAAACACCATATATTTT. This translates into CASSVDGGAGNTIYF.

The chain joins TRBV7-6 to TRBJ1-4; D gene ambiguous. The germline V gene has CDR1 SGHVS and CDR2 FNYEAQ. The CDR3 consists of 14 residues. V lost 3 bases, J lost 3 bases, and 8 bases lay in between. The DNA for the CDR3 is TGTGCCAGCAGCTTCCCAGGCCCTAATGAAAAACTGTTTTTT. Translating it yields CASSFPGPNEKLFF.

The rearrangement joins TRBV28 to TRBJ2-3; D uncertain. CDR3 length equals 11 residues. V lost 10 bases to trimming and J lost 6 bases, with 11 bases between them. Germline loops: CDR1 MDHEN, CDR2 SYDVKM. The CDR3 loop is CATQWVDTQYF. CDR3 nucleotides: TGTGCCACCCAATGGGTCGATACGCAGTATTTT.